The source of this TCR beta chain is a study of cytomegalovirus exposure and HLA in healthy donors. Regarding the study as a whole: Researchers had no immune exposure information except CMV serostatus available.

Details on this clone: Its antigen is not identified.

Vbeta (60) and Jbeta (13) primers were used in the PCR. Clones were sequenced by immunoSEQ multiplex PCR, and TCRdb holds only the in-frame ones, with some missing. This table holds around 140,000 clones, 75% to 85% found once. This CDR3 contains 19 residues. Germline V CDR1 and CDR2: LGHNA, YSLEER. The V segment lost 6 bases and the J segment 1 base; nucleotides outside the gene matches: 15. The receptor was isolated from a middle-aged woman in good health and CMV-seronegative. J is TRBJ2-3 and V is TRBV4-3; TRBD2 aligns across 11 bases. Sequencing was done on a sample of PBMCs. CDR3 in amino acids: CASSQLGLAGGWGTDTQYF. The CDR3 DNA follows: TGCGCCAGCAGTCAACTTGGGCTAGCGGGGGGTTGGGGCACAGATACGCAGTATTTT.